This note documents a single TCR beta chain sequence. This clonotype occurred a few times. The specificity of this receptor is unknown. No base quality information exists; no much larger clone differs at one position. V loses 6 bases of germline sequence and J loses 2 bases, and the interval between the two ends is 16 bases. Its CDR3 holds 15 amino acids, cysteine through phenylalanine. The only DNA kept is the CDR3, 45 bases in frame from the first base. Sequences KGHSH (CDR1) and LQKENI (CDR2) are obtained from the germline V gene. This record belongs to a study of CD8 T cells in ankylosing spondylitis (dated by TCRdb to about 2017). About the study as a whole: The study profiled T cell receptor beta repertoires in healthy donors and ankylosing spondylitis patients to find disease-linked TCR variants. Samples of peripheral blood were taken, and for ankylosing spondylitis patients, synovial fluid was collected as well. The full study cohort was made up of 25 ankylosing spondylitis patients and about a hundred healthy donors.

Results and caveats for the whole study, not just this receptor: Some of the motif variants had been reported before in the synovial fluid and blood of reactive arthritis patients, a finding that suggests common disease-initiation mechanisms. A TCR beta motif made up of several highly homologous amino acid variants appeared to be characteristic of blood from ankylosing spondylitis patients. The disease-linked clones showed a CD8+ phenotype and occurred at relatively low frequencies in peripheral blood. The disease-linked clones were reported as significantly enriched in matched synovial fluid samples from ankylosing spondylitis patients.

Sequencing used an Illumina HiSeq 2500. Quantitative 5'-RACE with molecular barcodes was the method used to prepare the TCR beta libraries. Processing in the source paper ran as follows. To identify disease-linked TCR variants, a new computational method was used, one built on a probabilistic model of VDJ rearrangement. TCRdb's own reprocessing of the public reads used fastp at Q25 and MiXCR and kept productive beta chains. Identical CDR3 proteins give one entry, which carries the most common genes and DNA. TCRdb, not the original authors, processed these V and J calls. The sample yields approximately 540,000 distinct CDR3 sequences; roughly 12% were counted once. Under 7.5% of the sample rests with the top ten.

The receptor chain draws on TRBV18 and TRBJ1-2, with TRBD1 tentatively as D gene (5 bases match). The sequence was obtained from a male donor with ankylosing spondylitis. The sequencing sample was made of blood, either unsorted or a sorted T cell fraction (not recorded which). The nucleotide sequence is TGTGCCAGCTCTTTGGGACTGACGACGAACTATGGCTACACCTTC. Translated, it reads CASSLGLTTNYGYTF.